A selection of T cell receptor beta chains follows, all from one sample in a study of beta chain features in type 1 diabetes. TCRdb keeps only in-frame clones here, not all; method: immunoSEQ multiplex PCR. Among 200,000 to 300,000 clones listed, about a tenth were seen once. The sequencing sample was made of naive CD4+ T cells from blood. The receptors stem from a man aged 25 to 45 with type 1 diabetes. Each CDR3 is given with its conserved first and last residue. Each record gives: clone size, D gene, CDR3 length, V gene, J gene, CDR3 protein, CDR3 DNA. A D gene is named only where the DNA matches it firmly. Clone size, where shown, is once, few, many, or a class for clones that have expanded.

size: .; D: .; length: 14; V: TRBV19; J: TRBJ2-7; CDR3: CASSISVGSYEQYF; DNA: TGTGCCAGTAGTATTTCAGTTGGCTCCTACGAGCAGTACTTC
size: .; D: .; length: 14; V: TRBV28; J: TRBJ2-7; CDR3: CASSSSHSSYEQYF; DNA: TGTGCCAGCAGTTCTTCTCATAGCTCCTACGAGCAGTACTTC
size: few; D: .; length: 14; V: TRBV6-6; J: TRBJ2-7; CDR3: CASTKEGWGYEQYF; DNA: TGTGCCAGCACCAAGGAGGGTTGGGGATACGAGCAGTACTTC
size: .; D: TRBD2; length: 14; V: TRBV7-6; J: TRBJ2-1; CDR3: CASSPGLVSNEQFF; DNA: TGTGCCAGCAGCCCGGGACTAGTAAGCAATGAGCAGTTCTTC
size: .; D: TRBD1; length: 13; V: TRBV19; J: TRBJ1-2; CDR3: CASSIGQGRGYTF; DNA: TGTGCCAGTAGTATAGGACAGGGTCGAGGCTACACCTTC
size: few; D: TRBD2; length: 16; V: TRBV2; J: TRBJ2-1; CDR3: CASSEKDSGAHNEQFF; DNA: TGTGCCAGCAGTGAAAAAGATAGCGGGGCCCACAATGAGCAGTTCTTC
size: .; D: TRBD1; length: 15; V: TRBV15; J: TRBJ2-2; CDR3: CATRLDRANTGELFF; DNA: TGTGCCACCAGACTTGACAGGGCGAACACCGGGGAGCTGTTTTTT
size: .; D: .; length: 16; V: TRBV6-1; J: TRBJ1-5; CDR3: CASSEAWTVSNQPQHF; DNA: TGTGCCAGCAGTGAAGCGTGGACAGTTAGCAATCAGCCCCAGCATTTT
size: few; D: .; length: 14; V: TRBV6-4; J: TRBJ2-3; CDR3: CASPWGESTDTQYF; DNA: TGTGCCAGTCCGTGGGGCGAAAGCACAGATACGCAGTATTTT
size: .; D: .; length: 14; V: TRBV10-3; J: TRBJ2-3; CDR3: CAISEQGGTDTQYF; DNA: TGTGCCATCAGTGAGCAAGGGGGCACAGATACGCAGTATTTT
size: .; D: .; length: 18; V: TRBV27; J: TRBJ2-6; CDR3: CASRMWVGESPGANVLTF; DNA: TGTGCCAGCAGAATGTGGGTAGGAGAGTCTCCTGGGGCCAACGTCCTGACTTTC
size: .; D: TRBD2; length: 18; V: TRBV11-2; J: TRBJ2-3; CDR3: CASSDGTSGGTSTDTQYF; DNA: TGTGCCAGCAGCGATGGGACTAGCGGGGGGACTAGCACAGATACGCAGTATTTT
size: few; D: .; length: 17; V: TRBV7-9; J: TRBJ1-2; CDR3: CASSYYTGVSRRYGYTF; DNA: TGTGCCAGCAGTTACTATACCGGGGTCTCGCGCCGCTATGGCTACACCTTC
size: .; D: .; length: 14; V: TRBV4-1; J: TRBJ1-1; CDR3: CASRQPGRNTEAFF; DNA: TGCGCCAGCAGGCAACCGGGGAGGAACACTGAAGCTTTCTTT
size: few; D: .; length: 15; V: TRBV2; J: TRBJ1-4; CDR3: CASSEAGGSGEKLFF; DNA: TGTGCCAGCAGTGAGGCGGGGGGCTCGGGTGAAAAACTGTTTTTT
size: few; D: .; length: 14; V: TRBV7-2; J: TRBJ1-6; CDR3: CASSLVQNNSPLHF; DNA: TGTGCCAGCAGCTTAGTTCAGAATAATTCACCCCTCCACTTT